This note documents a single TCR beta chain sequence. Using immunoSEQ multiplex PCR, the repertoire was profiled, and TCRdb retains in-frame clones only, with some absent. The sample yields about 480,000 clones, less than 90% seen once. The CDR3 length is 14 residues. V trimming: 2 bases; J trimming: 5 bases; junction bases outside the gene matches: 3. Germline loops: CDR1 MNHEY, CDR2 SMNVEV (reference sequence). This sample is part of a study of blood T cell repertoires in COVID-19. This clonotype originated in a woman aged 60-75 years who had recovered from COVID-19. The J gene is TRBJ2-7, the V gene TRBV27, with 10 bases that match TRBD1. The sample comprised PBMCs or T cells enriched from blood (not recorded which). The CDR3 sequence: CASSLGTGEDEQYF. The CDR3 DNA reads TGTGCCAGCAGTTTAGGGACAGGGGAAGACGAGCAGTACTTC.